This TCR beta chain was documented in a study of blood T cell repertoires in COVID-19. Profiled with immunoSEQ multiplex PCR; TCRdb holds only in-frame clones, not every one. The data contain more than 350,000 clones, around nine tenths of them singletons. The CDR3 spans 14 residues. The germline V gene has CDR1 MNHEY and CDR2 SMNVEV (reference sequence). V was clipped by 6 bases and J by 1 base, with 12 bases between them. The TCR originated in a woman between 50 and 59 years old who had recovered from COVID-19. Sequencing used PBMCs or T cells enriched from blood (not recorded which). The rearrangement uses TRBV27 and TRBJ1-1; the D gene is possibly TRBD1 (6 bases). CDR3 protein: CASRWGGQNTEAFF. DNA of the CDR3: TGTGCCAGCAGGTGGGGGGGACAGAACACTGAAGCTTTCTTT.